This TCR beta chain derives from a study of shared clonotypes between healthy human individuals. Looking at the study overall: Three plates each covered CD4 naive and memory; CD8 naive two, CD8 memory one. Findings and limits, study-wide: The low donor count limited represented genetic and exposure-history diversity. The sole specimen, blood, was sampled, and tissue repertoires likely differ.

The table lists this clone with a count of one. Its antigen is as yet unknown. The CDR3 runs to 16 residues. CDR1 ENHRY and CDR2 SYGVKD come from the germline V gene. V was clipped by 5 bases and J by 2 bases, with 17 bases between them. As processed by the authors: ImmunoSEQ junction-only sequences lacked quality scores, so their filtering differed. The assay was immunoSEQ multiplex PCR, and TCRdb's table has in-frame clones only and misses some. For V, J and clone size, that table is used; D and trimming come from the DNA. The sample has 2 million to 3 million clones, 93% seen once. The sequenced sample consisted of naive CD4+ T cells from PBMCs. Subset noted: CD45RA+ positively selected. V gene TRBV10-3 combines with J gene TRBJ2-3; tentative D call: TRBD1 (6 bases). This sequence was found in a man aged 18-30 years in good health. Some clones in this sample may be carry-over from other donors' samples. CDR3 in amino acids: CAISSGKGGTTDTQYF. CDR3 sequence (DNA): TGTGCCATCAGTTCTGGGAAAGGGGGAACCACAGATACGCAGTATTTT.